Given below is one TCR beta chain in context. Per the study methods: By means of reference gene primer amplification, nucleated cell counts were estimated. Profiling relied on immunoSEQ multiplex PCR, and the TCRdb table lists in-frame clones only, not all of them. That table furnishes V, J and clone size, whereas the DNA furnished D and trimming. The top ten clones hold roughly 8.5% of a sample with around 74,000 clones, around 88% of them seen once. This sample stems from a study of blood T cell repertoires in COVID-19. Overall study context: Acute and convalescent COVID-19 samples came from the United States, Italy and Spain. Sample material is recorded as cDNA or gDNA derived from T cells, B-cell-depleted T cells, or PBMCs.

V was cut by 5 bases and J by 7 bases, with 11 bases left in between. This CDR3 has 13 residues. CDR1 is SNHLY, CDR2 FYNNEI, per germline. The rearrangement joins TRBV2 to TRBJ2-2; D perhaps matches TRBD1 (6 bases). The sample comprised peripheral blood. The receptor's source is a man younger than 45 with acute or convalescent COVID-19. This CDR3 is CASSPTGFGELFF. Here the CDR3 DNA reads TGTGCCAGCAGTCCTACAGGGTTCGGGGAGCTGTTTTTT.